The subject of this entry is one T cell receptor beta chain. The junction had 2 bases not matched to a gene; V was cut back by 0 bases and J by 8 bases. The CDR3 length is 14 residues. Germline V gene lookup returns CDR1 SGHAT and CDR2 FQNNGV. This sample stems from a study of blood T cell repertoires in COVID-19. Study in general: The samples span acute and convalescent COVID-19 from the United States, Italy and Spain.

In the original workflow: Cell counts per sample came from amplifying reference gene primers. The repertoire was sequenced with immunoSEQ multiplex PCR; TCRdb's copy has only in-frame clones and lacks some. V and J calls and clone size come straight from that table; D and trimming were deduced from the DNA. Seen here are about 61,000 clones, about 91% observed once, and the top ten hold under 20%. The sample taken for sequencing was peripheral blood. V and J are TRBV11-2 and TRBJ2-1; 9 bases agree with TRBD2. This TCR was recovered from a woman of 80 years or more with active COVID-19. Here the CDR3 reads CASSLERGGHEQFF. As DNA, the CDR3 is TGTGCCAGCAGCTTAGAGCGGGGGGGCCATGAGCAGTTCTTC.